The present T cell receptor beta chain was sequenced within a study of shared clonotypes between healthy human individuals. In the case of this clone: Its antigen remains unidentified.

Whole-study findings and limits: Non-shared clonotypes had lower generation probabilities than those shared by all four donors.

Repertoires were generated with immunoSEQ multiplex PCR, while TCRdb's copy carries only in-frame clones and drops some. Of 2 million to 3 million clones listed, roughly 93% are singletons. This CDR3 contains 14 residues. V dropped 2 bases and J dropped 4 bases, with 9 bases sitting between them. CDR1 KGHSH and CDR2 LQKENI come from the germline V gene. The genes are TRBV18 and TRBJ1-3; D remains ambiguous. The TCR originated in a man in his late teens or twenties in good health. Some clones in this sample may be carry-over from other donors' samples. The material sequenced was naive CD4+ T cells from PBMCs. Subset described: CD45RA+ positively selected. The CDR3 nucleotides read TGTGCCAGCTCACCATCGGCGTCGGGAAACACCATATATTTT. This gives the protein CASSPSASGNTIYF.